Listed here are 19 T cell receptor beta chains from one sample, sequenced in a study of molecular identifiers for immune sequencing clone quantification. TCRdb re-called the PCR reads through MiXCR, storing one row per CDR3 protein. This sample carries about 640,000 distinct CDR3 sequences, approximately 20% of them seen once, and the ten largest clones take approximately 0.9%. The sequenced sample was naive CD8+ T cells from blood, with Jurkat cell RNA spiked in. As for subset: FACS-sorted CD8+CD4-CCR7+CD45RA+ naive T cells. These receptors came from a human donor in good health. Some libraries in this study had Jurkat cell RNA spiked in.

This clonotype was seen at least ten times. The chain links TRBV7-2 to TRBJ2-1, with D tentatively TRBD1 (5 bases). V lost 3 bases and J lost 6, with 15 bases in between. Germline V gene data show CDR1 as SGHTA and CDR2 as FQGNSA. The CDR3 runs 15 residues. CDR3 DNA sequence: TGTGCCAGCAGCTTTGTCCCAGGGCGGACCAATGAGCAGTTCTTC. Its translation is CASSFVPGRTNEQFF.

This clonotype was picked up many times. The chain has TRBV20-1 and TRBJ2-7; D remains unclear. V lost 0 bases and J lost 3, with 9 bases in between. The CDR3 covers 13 residues. Germline CDR1 is DFQATT and CDR2 is SNEGSKA (reference sequence). In DNA form, the CDR3 reads TGCAGTGCTAGAGATCTCTACAGCTACGAGCAGTACTTC. Translated, it gives CSARDLYSYEQYF.

This clonotype has only a few counts. The chain couples TRBV6-2 or TRBV6-3 to TRBJ2-1, with D possibly being TRBD1 (6 bases). This CDR3 has 16 residues. Germline V CDR1 and CDR2: MNHEY, SVGEGT. V lost 8 bases to trimming and J lost 5 bases, with 22 bases between them. Written as DNA, the CDR3 is TGTGCCAGCTCCCTAGGACAGACTGTGGGTAACAATGAGCAGTTCTTC. Residues: CASSLGQTVGNNEQFF.

This clonotype was counted at least ten times. V is TRBV7-8 and J is TRBJ2-7, with D perhaps matching TRBD2 (6 bases). Trimming took 4 bases from V and 4 from J, leaving 14 bases between them. CDR3 size: 14 residues. Germline V lookup: CDR1 SGHVS, CDR2 FQNEAQ. The CDR3 DNA sequence: TGTGCCAGCAGCTGGGTGGTCGGGGGATACGAGCAGTACTTC. Its translation is CASSWVVGGYEQYF.

This clonotype was recorded many times. CDR3 in DNA: TGTGCCAGTACCTCCAGGGGATGGAGGAACGATCGCACAGATACGCAGTATTTT. Its translation is CASTSRGWRNDRTDTQYF. The rearrangement joins TRBV19 to TRBJ2-3, with D tentatively TRBD1 (6 bases). Germline assignment: CDR1 LNHDA and CDR2 SQIVND (reference sequence). V lost 7 bases and J 1 base, leaving 24 bases between the germline ends. The CDR3 length is 18 residues.

This clonotype was observed many times. This rearrangement joins TRBV9 to TRBJ2-3; weak D call: TRBD1 (6 bases). Trimming took off 4 bases at V and 5 bases at J, with 20 bases between the two ends. This CDR3 spans 16 amino acids. Germline lookup yields CDR1 SGDLS and CDR2 YYNGEE. As DNA, the CDR3 is TGTGCCAGCAGCACCCGGACAGAGAGCTGGCTAGATACGCAGTATTTT. Translated: CASSTRTESWLDTQYF.

This clonotype appeared a few times. The junction and the germline gene differ at one end; a read error may be behind it. The chain uses TRBV6-2 or TRBV6-3 and TRBJ2-6; TRBD1 aligns across 9 bases. Germline V gene lookup returns CDR1 MNHEY and CDR2 SVGEGT. This CDR3 region has 12 residues. The CDR3 sequence: CASSYRTGGESF. The CDR3 DNA sequence: TGTGCCAGCAGTTACCGTACAGGGGGCGAGTCTTTC.

This clonotype was detected many times. The CDR3 here is CASSQAQVMNTEAFF. In nucleotides, the CDR3 is TGCGCCAGCAGCCAAGCACAGGTCATGAACACTGAAGCTTTCTTT. The chain joins TRBV4-1 to TRBJ1-1; D is possibly TRBD1 (5 bases). The V gene's germline CDR1 is MGHRA and CDR2 YSYEKL. Trimming took off 1 base at V and 0 bases at J, with 9 bases between the two ends. The CDR3 is 15 amino acids.

The gene calls are TRBV13 and TRBJ1-1; TRBD1 is a possible D gene (6 bases). Deletions cut 0 bases from V and 11 bases from J, with 13 bases between. The CDR3 runs 13 residues. Germline V gene data show CDR1 as PRHDT and CDR2 as FYEKMQ (reference sequence). This CDR3 reads CASSLGSSGGAFF. The CDR3 bases are TGTGCCAGCAGCTTAGGGAGTTCCGGGGGCGCTTTCTTT.

This clonotype showed up just a few times. The chain employs TRBV15 and TRBJ2-3; 8 nucleotides match TRBD2. The CDR3 has 15 residues. V lost 4 bases, J lost 2 bases, and 5 bases stayed unmatched. Germline V gene lookup returns CDR1 LNHNV and CDR2 YYDKDF (reference sequence). The CDR3 is CATSITSGPTDTQYF. The CDR3 nucleotides read TGTGCCACCAGCATAACTAGCGGCCCCACAGATACGCAGTATTTT.

At least ten counts were recorded for this clonotype. The rearrangement joins TRBV6-6 to TRBJ2-2; TRBD1 agrees at 8 bases. CDR3 length: 15 residues. In germline, CDR1 is MNHNY, CDR2 SVGAGI (reference sequence). With 5 bases clipped from V and 1 base from J, the junction kept 3 bases outside the gene matches. CDR3 sequence (DNA): TGTGCCAGCAGTATCGGACAGGGGAACACCGGGGAGCTGTTTTTT. This encodes CASSIGQGNTGELFF.

V gene TRBV9 combines with J gene TRBJ2-7; weak D call: TRBD2 (7 bases). Trimming removed 4 bases at V and 5 bases at J, with 16 bases between. Germline assignment: CDR1 SGDLS and CDR2 YYNGEE. The length of the CDR3 is 14 residues. The CDR3 nucleotides read TGTGCCAGCAGCCCCGGGGGGCTGTACAACGAGCAGTACTTC. Protein: CASSPGGLYNEQYF.

The sample holds many counts of this clonotype. This chain joins TRBV6-5 and TRBJ1-1, with a possible D match to TRBD1 (6 bases). This CDR3 region has 14 residues. The V end lost 6 bases, the J end lost 0 bases, and 11 bases lay between the germline ends. Looked up from germline, CDR1 is MNHEY and CDR2 is SVGAGI. The CDR3 here is CASRSGVMNTEAFF. The CDR3, as DNA: TGTGCCAGCAGGTCAGGGGTTATGAACACTGAAGCTTTCTTT.

This clonotype has only a few counts. The chain recombines TRBV7-9 with TRBJ2-1; a possible D gene is TRBD2 (6 bases). This CDR3 contains 12 residues. Germline loops: CDR1 SEHNR, CDR2 FQNEAQ (reference sequence). V was cut by 10 bases and J by 5 bases, with 12 bases left in between. The CDR3 reads CATRDFNNEQFF. DNA for the CDR3: TGTGCCACCCGGGACTTTAACAATGAGCAGTTCTTC.

This clonotype has at least ten counts. V and J are TRBV30 and TRBJ2-7, with D unclear. Trimming took 3 bases from V and 2 from J, leaving 11 bases between them. Looked up from germline, CDR1 is GTSNPN and CDR2 is SVGIG (reference sequence). This CDR3 has 13 amino acids. The CDR3 is CAWSVDSAYEQYF. The CDR3 coding sequence is TGTGCCTGGAGCGTGGATAGTGCCTACGAGCAGTACTTC. Drawing the rest from reference TRBV30 and TRBJ2-7, the complete variable domain is SQTIHQWPATLVQPVGSPLSLECTVEGTSNPNLYWYRQAAGRGLQLLFYSVGIGQISSEVPQNLSASRPQDRQFILSSKKLLLSDSGFYLCAWSVDSAYEQYFGPGTRLTVT.

This clonotype was seen at least ten times. The rearrangement links TRBV5-4 to TRBJ2-5; D gene unclear. The ends were cut back, 0 bases at V and 2 bases at J, with 5 bases in the middle. The germline gives CDR1 SGHNT, CDR2 YYREEE (reference sequence). The CDR3 covers 13 residues. CDR3 amino acids: CASSLVQQETQYF. DNA for the CDR3: TGTGCCAGCAGCTTGGTACAGCAAGAGACCCAGTACTTC.

In this sample, this clonotype turned up many times. V usage is TRBV12-5 and J usage is TRBJ1-1; D is possibly TRBD1 (5 bases). The CDR3 extends over 16 amino acids. Looked up from germline, CDR1 is LGHNT and CDR2 is FRNRAP. V was trimmed by 2 bases and J by 1 base, leaving 14 bases between them. The DNA of the CDR3 is TGTGCTAGTGGTTTGACCTCTTCAGGGCAGAACACTGAAGCTTTCTTT. Protein product: CASGLTSSGQNTEAFF.

This clonotype was observed a handful of times. The rearrangement uses TRBV20-1 and TRBJ2-3; the D call may be TRBD1 or TRBD2 (5 bases each). Looked up from germline, CDR1 is DFQATT and CDR2 is SNEGSKA (reference sequence). V dropped 3 bases and J dropped 5 bases, with 15 bases sitting between them. The CDR3 loop spans 14 amino acids. The CDR3 DNA follows: TGCAGTGCTAGTGGGGGTGTAGGTGGAGATACGCAGTATTTT. This encodes CSASGGVGGDTQYF.

Regarding this clonotype: This may arise from a read error, as a much more abundant clone is one base away. The genes are TRBV6-5 and TRBJ2-1; D is possibly TRBD2 (5 bases). This CDR3 is built from 14 residues. V lost 5 bases, J lost 3 bases, and 11 bases lay in between. Per the germline V gene, CDR1 is MNHEY and CDR2 is SVGAGI. For the CDR3, the DNA is TGTGCCAGCAGTCCCGGGGTGAACTACAATGAGCAGTTCTTC. Translating it yields CASSPGVNYNEQFF.